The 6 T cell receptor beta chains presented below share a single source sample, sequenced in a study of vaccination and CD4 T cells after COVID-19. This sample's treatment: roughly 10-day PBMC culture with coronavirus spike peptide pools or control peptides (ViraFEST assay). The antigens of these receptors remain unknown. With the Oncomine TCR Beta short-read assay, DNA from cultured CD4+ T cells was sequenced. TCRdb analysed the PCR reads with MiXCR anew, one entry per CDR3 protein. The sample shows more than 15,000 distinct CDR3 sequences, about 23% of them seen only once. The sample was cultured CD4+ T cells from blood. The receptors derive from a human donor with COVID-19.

The CDR3 nucleotides are TGTGCCAGCGAGGCGCTGAGTTCTAGGGGGGACTATGGCTACACCTTC. Translation: CASEALSSRGDYGYTF. The chain has TRBV14 and TRBJ1-2, with D perhaps TRBD1 (6 bases). V lost 8 bases, J lost 3 bases, and 22 bases lay in between. There are 16 residues in the CDR3. Per germline, CDR1 SGHDN and CDR2 FVKESK.

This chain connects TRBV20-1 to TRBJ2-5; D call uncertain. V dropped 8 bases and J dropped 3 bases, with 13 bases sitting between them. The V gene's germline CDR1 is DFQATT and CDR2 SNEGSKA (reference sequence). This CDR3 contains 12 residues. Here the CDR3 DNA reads TGCAGTACTACGATTATAAAAGAGACCCAGTACTTC. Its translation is CSTTIIKETQYF.

CDR3 nucleotides: TGCAGTGCTAGAGATAGGGTGATCAGCACAGATACGCAGTATTTT. Its protein product is CSARDRVISTDTQYF. The V gene is TRBV20-1, the J gene TRBJ2-3; D ambiguous. CDR1 and CDR2 (germline): DFQATT, SNEGSKA (reference sequence). CDR3 length: 15 residues. Between the trimmed V and J ends, which lost 0 bases and 0 bases, there was a span of 10 bases.

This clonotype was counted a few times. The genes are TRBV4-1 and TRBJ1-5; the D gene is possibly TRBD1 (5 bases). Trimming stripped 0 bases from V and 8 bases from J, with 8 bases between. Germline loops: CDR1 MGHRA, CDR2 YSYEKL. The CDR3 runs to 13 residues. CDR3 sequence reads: CASSQDSGKPQHF. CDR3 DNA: TGCGCCAGCAGCCAAGATTCAGGGAAGCCCCAGCATTTT.

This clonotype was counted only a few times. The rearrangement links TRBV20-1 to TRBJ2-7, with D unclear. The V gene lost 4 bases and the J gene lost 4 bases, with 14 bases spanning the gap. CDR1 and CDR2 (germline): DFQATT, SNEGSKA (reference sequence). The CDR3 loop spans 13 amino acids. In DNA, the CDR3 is TGCAGTGCTAATGACGGCCTAGGGTACGAGCAGTACTTC. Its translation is CSANDGLGYEQYF.

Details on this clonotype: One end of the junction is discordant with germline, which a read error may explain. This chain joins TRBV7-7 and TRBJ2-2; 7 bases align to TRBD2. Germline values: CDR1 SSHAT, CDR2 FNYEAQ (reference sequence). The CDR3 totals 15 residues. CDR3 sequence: CASSLAGRETGELFF. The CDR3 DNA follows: TGTGCTAGCAGCTTAGCGGGCAGGGAGACCGGGGAGCTGTTTTTT.